Listed below are T cell receptor beta chains from one sample, sequenced in a study of shared clonotypes between healthy human individuals. This table comes from immunoSEQ multiplex PCR, and its TCRdb copy is limited to in-frame clones, with some not included. The data contain fewer than 130,000 clones, about 67% of them singletons. The sample was memory CD8+ T cells sorted from blood. These receptors were taken from a woman aged 25 to 39 in good health. The CDR3 runs from the conserved cysteine through the conserved F or W. Fields, in order: CDR3 protein, CDR3 DNA, clone size, V gene, J gene, D gene. The D gene is left open where the match is weak. For some rows the clone size is stated as once, few or many, or as a class when expanded; others skip it.

CDR3 protein: CASSSPNTLYYNEQFF
CDR3 DNA: TGTGCCAGCAGTTCCCCCAACACGCTGTACTACAATGAGCAGTTCTTC
clone size: few
V gene: TRBV6-5
J gene: TRBJ2-1
D gene: NA

CDR3 protein: CSAGTGEGYTF
CDR3 DNA: TGCAGCGCCGGGACAGGGGAAGGCTACACCTTC
clone size: NA
V gene: TRBV29-1
J gene: TRBJ1-2
D gene: TRBD1

CDR3 protein: CASSIDRYYGYTF
CDR3 DNA: TGTGCCAGTAGTATAGACAGGTACTATGGCTACACCTTC
clone size: NA
V gene: TRBV19
J gene: TRBJ1-2
D gene: NA

CDR3 protein: CASKADPSGLYEQYF
CDR3 DNA: TGTGCCAGCAAAGCAGACCCGAGCGGTCTCTACGAGCAGTACTTC
clone size: NA
V gene: TRBV6-1
J gene: TRBJ2-7
D gene: NA

CDR3 protein: CASSLVAGESNQPQHF
CDR3 DNA: TGTGCCAGCAGTTTGGTGGCGGGGGAAAGCAATCAGCCCCAGCATTTT
clone size: once
V gene: TRBV28
J gene: TRBJ1-5
D gene: NA

CDR3 protein: CASSQEQETQYF
CDR3 DNA: TGTGCCAGCAGTCAGGAGCAAGAGACCCAGTACTTC
clone size: NA
V gene: TRBV2
J gene: TRBJ2-5
D gene: NA

CDR3 protein: CASSDPSDRAYNEQFF
CDR3 DNA: TGCGCCAGCAGTGACCCTTCGGACAGGGCCTACAATGAGCAGTTCTTC
clone size: NA
V gene: TRBV10-2
J gene: TRBJ2-1
D gene: TRBD1

CDR3 protein: CAWSVSGSDGYTF
CDR3 DNA: TGTGCCTGGAGTGTATCCGGTAGCGATGGCTACACCTTC
clone size: NA
V gene: TRBV30
J gene: TRBJ1-2
D gene: NA

CDR3 protein: CASSLGLGVSYEQYF
CDR3 DNA: TGTGCCAGCAGCTTAGGGCTTGGGGTTTCTTACGAGCAGTACTTC
clone size: NA
V gene: TRBV7-9
J gene: TRBJ2-7
D gene: NA

CDR3 protein: CASSPGFYEQYF
CDR3 DNA: TGTGCCAGCAGTCCGGGGTTCTACGAGCAGTACTTC
clone size: NA
V gene: TRBV6-5
J gene: TRBJ2-7
D gene: NA

CDR3 protein: CASSLSGINTEAFF
CDR3 DNA: TGTGCCAGCAGCTTATCAGGGATCAATACTGAAGCTTTCTTT
clone size: NA
V gene: TRBV7-2
J gene: TRBJ1-1
D gene: NA

CDR3 protein: CASSEVAGYEQYF
CDR3 DNA: TGTGCCAGCAGTGAAGTAGCGGGTTACGAGCAGTACTTC
clone size: NA
V gene: TRBV6-1
J gene: TRBJ2-7
D gene: TRBD2

CDR3 protein: CASSVGDETPGYDEQFF
CDR3 DNA: TGTGCCAGCAGCGTAGGAGACGAGACCCCCGGATACGATGAGCAGTTCTTC
clone size: NA
V gene: TRBV9
J gene: TRBJ2-1
D gene: NA

CDR3 protein: CASSLPTGGLYNEQFF
CDR3 DNA: TGTGCCAGCAGCTTACCAACAGGGGGCCTCTACAATGAGCAGTTCTTC
clone size: NA
V gene: TRBV4-2
J gene: TRBJ2-1
D gene: TRBD1

CDR3 protein: CASSLQTSYNEQFF
CDR3 DNA: TGTGCCAGCTCCCTTCAGACGAGTTACAATGAGCAGTTCTTC
clone size: NA
V gene: TRBV18
J gene: TRBJ2-1
D gene: NA

CDR3 protein: CASSYAPGQGENTIYF
CDR3 DNA: TGTGCCAGCAGTTACGCCCCTGGACAGGGCGAGAACACCATATATTTT
clone size: NA
V gene: TRBV6-5
J gene: TRBJ1-3
D gene: TRBD1

CDR3 protein: CASSLGVYGYTF
CDR3 DNA: TGTGCCAGCAGCCTGGGAGTCTATGGCTACACCTTC
clone size: few
V gene: TRBV5-6
J gene: TRBJ1-2
D gene: NA

CDR3 protein: CASSRGDSGANVLTF
CDR3 DNA: TGCGCCAGCAGTCGCGGTGACTCTGGGGCCAACGTCCTGACTTTC
clone size: NA
V gene: TRBV5-1
J gene: TRBJ2-6
D gene: NA

CDR3 protein: CASRALAGIYEQYF
CDR3 DNA: TGCGCCAGCAGAGCGCTAGCGGGGATATACGAGCAGTACTTC
clone size: NA
V gene: TRBV5-1
J gene: TRBJ2-7
D gene: TRBD2

CDR3 protein: CAISPGLAGSTGELFF
CDR3 DNA: TGTGCCATCAGTCCCGGACTAGCGGGGTCCACCGGGGAGCTGTTTTTT
clone size: NA
V gene: TRBV10-3
J gene: TRBJ2-2
D gene: TRBD2

CDR3 protein: CASSEGTKNIQYF
CDR3 DNA: TGTGCCAGCAGCGAGGGTACCAAAAACATTCAGTACTTC
clone size: NA
V gene: TRBV6-1
J gene: TRBJ2-4
D gene: NA

CDR3 protein: CASRTKLAGATDTQYF
CDR3 DNA: TGTGCCAGCAGGACTAAACTAGCGGGGGCCACAGATACGCAGTATTTT
clone size: NA
V gene: TRBV7-2
J gene: TRBJ2-3
D gene: TRBD2

CDR3 protein: CASRRPLRNTEAFF
CDR3 DNA: TGTGCCAGCAGGCGCCCCCTAAGGAACACTGAAGCTTTCTTT
clone size: NA
V gene: TRBV7-9
J gene: TRBJ1-1
D gene: NA

CDR3 protein: CASSETGTGELFF
CDR3 DNA: TGTGCCAGCAGTGAGACAGGCACCGGGGAGCTGTTTTTT
clone size: medium-sized
V gene: TRBV6-4
J gene: TRBJ2-2
D gene: NA

CDR3 protein: CASRDLAGKGDTQYF
CDR3 DNA: TGTGCCAGTAGGGATCTAGCGGGAAAAGGAGATACGCAGTATTTT
clone size: NA
V gene: TRBV19
J gene: TRBJ2-3
D gene: TRBD2

CDR3 protein: CASSTTGRSYNEQFF
CDR3 DNA: TGCGCCAGCAGCACAACCGGGAGAAGCTACAATGAGCAGTTCTTC
clone size: NA
V gene: TRBV4-1
J gene: TRBJ2-1
D gene: NA

CDR3 protein: CSVVVTGGWVEQFF
CDR3 DNA: TGCAGCGTTGTGGTAACGGGAGGGTGGGTCGAGCAGTTCTTC
clone size: NA
V gene: TRBV29-1
J gene: TRBJ2-1
D gene: TRBD2

CDR3 protein: CASSLFGYEQYF
CDR3 DNA: TGTGCCAGCAGTTTATTCGGCTACGAGCAGTACTTC
clone size: NA
V gene: TRBV27
J gene: TRBJ2-7
D gene: NA

CDR3 protein: CSVEFREPYEQYF
CDR3 DNA: TGCAGCGTTGAATTTCGTGAACCCTACGAGCAGTACTTC
clone size: NA
V gene: TRBV29-1
J gene: TRBJ2-7
D gene: NA

CDR3 protein: CATSGAGGQETQYF
CDR3 DNA: TGTGCCACCAGTGGGGCAGGGGGTCAAGAGACCCAGTACTTC
clone size: few
V gene: TRBV15
J gene: TRBJ2-5
D gene: TRBD1

CDR3 protein: CASSLVGTVSYNEQFF
CDR3 DNA: TGTGCCAGCAGCTTGGTCGGGACAGTCTCCTACAATGAGCAGTTCTTC
clone size: NA
V gene: TRBV5-4
J gene: TRBJ2-1
D gene: TRBD1

CDR3 protein: CASSQGASNSPLHF
CDR3 DNA: TGTGCCAGCAGTCAAGGGGCCAGTAATTCACCCCTCCACTTT
clone size: few
V gene: TRBV6-4
J gene: TRBJ1-6
D gene: NA

CDR3 protein: CASSELGGTNEKLFF
CDR3 DNA: TGTGCCAGCAGTGAATTGGGAGGCACTAATGAAAAACTGTTTTTT
clone size: few
V gene: TRBV6-1
J gene: TRBJ1-4
D gene: NA

CDR3 protein: CASSTWTGPGELFF
CDR3 DNA: TGTGCCAGTAGTACCTGGACAGGGCCCGGGGAGCTGTTTTTT
clone size: few
V gene: TRBV19
J gene: TRBJ2-2
D gene: TRBD1

CDR3 protein: CASSQTGSGNQPQHF
CDR3 DNA: TGTGCCAGCAGCCAAACAGGGTCGGGCAATCAGCCCCAGCATTTT
clone size: many
V gene: TRBV9
J gene: TRBJ1-5
D gene: NA

CDR3 protein: CASSAQGGGYTF
CDR3 DNA: TGTGCCAGCTCAGCCCAGGGGGGCGGCTACACCTTC
clone size: NA
V gene: TRBV18
J gene: TRBJ1-2
D gene: TRBD1

CDR3 protein: CASSLDRGPYNEQFF
CDR3 DNA: TGTGCCAGCAGCTTAGACAGGGGACCATACAATGAGCAGTTCTTC
clone size: NA
V gene: TRBV5-4
J gene: TRBJ2-1
D gene: TRBD1

CDR3 protein: CASSQVTANYGYTF
CDR3 DNA: TGTGCCAGCAGCCAAGTAACGGCGAACTATGGCTACACCTTC
clone size: NA
V gene: TRBV14
J gene: TRBJ1-2
D gene: NA

CDR3 protein: CATPTSGTNTGELFF
CDR3 DNA: TGTGCCACTCCGACTAGCGGTACGAACACCGGGGAGCTGTTTTTT
clone size: NA
V gene: TRBV6-1
J gene: TRBJ2-2
D gene: TRBD2

CDR3 protein: CASSWQGDTQYF
CDR3 DNA: TGTGCCAGCAGCTGGCAGGGAGATACGCAGTATTTT
clone size: NA
V gene: TRBV5-6
J gene: TRBJ2-3
D gene: NA